This T cell receptor (beta chain) appears in the sequencing data of a study of cytomegalovirus exposure and HLA in healthy donors. Worth noting for this clone: No antigen is known for it.

V dropped 7 bases and J dropped 8 bases, with 20 bases sitting between them. The CDR3 is 14 amino acids. The germline V gene has CDR1 SNHLY and CDR2 FYNNEI. With 60 Vbeta and 13 Jbeta primers, the PCR was carried out. Measured with immunoSEQ multiplex PCR; TCRdb has only the in-frame clones, and not every one. Of about 170,000 clones in the sample, approximately 77% were seen once. Study results and caveats: A few V segments could not be told apart, such as TRBV6-2 and TRBV6-3, and were left out. The records held CMV serostatus as the only immune exposure information.

The rearrangement uses TRBV2 and TRBJ1-2; a weak D match, TRBD1 (5 bases). Sequenced: PBMCs. This receptor was taken from a male donor in good health and CMV-seronegative. DNA of the CDR3: TGTGCCAGCACAGACCAGGGCACCTTGCGCGGCTACACCTTC. It encodes CASTDQGTLRGYTF.